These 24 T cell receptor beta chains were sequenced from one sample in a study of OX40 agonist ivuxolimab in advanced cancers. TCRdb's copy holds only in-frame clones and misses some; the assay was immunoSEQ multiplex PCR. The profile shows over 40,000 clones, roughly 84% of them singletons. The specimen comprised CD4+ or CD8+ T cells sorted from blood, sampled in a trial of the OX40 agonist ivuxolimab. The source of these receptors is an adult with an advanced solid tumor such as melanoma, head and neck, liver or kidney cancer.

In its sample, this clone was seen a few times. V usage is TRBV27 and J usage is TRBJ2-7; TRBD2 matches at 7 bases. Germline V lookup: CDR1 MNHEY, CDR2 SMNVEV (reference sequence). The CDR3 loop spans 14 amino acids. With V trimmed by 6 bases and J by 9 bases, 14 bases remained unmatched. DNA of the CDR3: TGTGCCAGCAGACCGCCCCTAGGGACTACGAGGCAGTACTTC. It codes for CASRPPLGTTRQYF.

CDR3 loop: CASSSDPQGPTEAFF. Written as DNA, the CDR3 is TGCGCCAGCAGCTCAGACCCGCAAGGTCCGACTGAAGCTTTCTTT. The chain combines TRBV5-1 with TRBJ1-1; D uncertain. V lost 3 bases, J lost 5 bases, and 17 bases lay in between. From germline, CDR1 is SGHRS and CDR2 YFSETQ. This CDR3 is 15 amino acids long.

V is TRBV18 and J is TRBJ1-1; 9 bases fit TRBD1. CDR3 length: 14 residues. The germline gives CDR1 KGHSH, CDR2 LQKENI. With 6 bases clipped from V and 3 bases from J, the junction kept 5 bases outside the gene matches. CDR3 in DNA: TGTGCCAGCTCCCGACAGGGGGTGGACACTGAAGCTTTCTTT. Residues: CASSRQGVDTEAFF. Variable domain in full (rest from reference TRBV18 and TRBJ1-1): NAGVMQNPRHLVRRRGQEARLRCSPMKGHSHVYWYRQLPEEGLKFMVYLQKENIIDESGMPKERFSAEFPKEGPSILRIQQVVRGDSAAYFCASSRQGVDTEAFFGQGTRLTVV.

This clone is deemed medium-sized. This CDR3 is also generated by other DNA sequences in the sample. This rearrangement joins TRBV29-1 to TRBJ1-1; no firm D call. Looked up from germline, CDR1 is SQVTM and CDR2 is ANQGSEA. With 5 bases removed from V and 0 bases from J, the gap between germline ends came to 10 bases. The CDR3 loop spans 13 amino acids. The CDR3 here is CSVRGSMNTEAFF. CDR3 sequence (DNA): TGCAGCGTTCGTGGAAGCATGAACACTGAAGCTTTCTTT.

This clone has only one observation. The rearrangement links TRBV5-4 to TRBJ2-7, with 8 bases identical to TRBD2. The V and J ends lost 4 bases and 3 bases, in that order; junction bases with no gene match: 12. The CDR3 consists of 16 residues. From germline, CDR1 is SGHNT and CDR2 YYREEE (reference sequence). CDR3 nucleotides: TGTGCCAGCAGCCCTATAGCGGGGACGGCTGACTACGAGCAGTACTTC. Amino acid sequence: CASSPIAGTADYEQYF.

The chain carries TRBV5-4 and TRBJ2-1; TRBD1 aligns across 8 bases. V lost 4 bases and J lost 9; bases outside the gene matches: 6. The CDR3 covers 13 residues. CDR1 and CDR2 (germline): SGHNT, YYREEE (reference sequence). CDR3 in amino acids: CASSLRGRVEQFF. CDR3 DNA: TGTGCCAGCAGCCTCAGGGGGCGGGTTGAGCAGTTCTTC.

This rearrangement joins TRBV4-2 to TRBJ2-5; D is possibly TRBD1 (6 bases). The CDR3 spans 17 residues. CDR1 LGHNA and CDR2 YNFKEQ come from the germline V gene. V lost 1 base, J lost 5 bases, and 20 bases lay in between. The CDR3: CASSQVATGSMGETQYF. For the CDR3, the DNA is TGTGCCAGCAGCCAAGTAGCAACAGGGTCAATGGGGGAGACCCAGTACTTC.

Here the CDR3 reads CASSLDPNAGELFF. CDR3 DNA sequence: TGTGCCAGCAGCTTGGACCCTAATGCCGGGGAGCTGTTTTTT. This chain connects TRBV7-4 to TRBJ2-2; D remains unclear. The germline gives CDR1 SGHVT, CDR2 SQSDAQ. V was pared by 3 bases and J by 6 bases, with 11 bases between. The CDR3 length is 14 residues.

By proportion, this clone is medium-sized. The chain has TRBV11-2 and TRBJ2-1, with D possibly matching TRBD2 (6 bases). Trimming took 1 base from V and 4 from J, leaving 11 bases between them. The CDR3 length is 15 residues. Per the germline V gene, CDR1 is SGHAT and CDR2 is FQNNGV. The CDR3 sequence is CASSLVPGVYNEQFF. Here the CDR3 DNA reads TGTGCCAGCAGCTTAGTTCCGGGAGTATACAATGAGCAGTTCTTC. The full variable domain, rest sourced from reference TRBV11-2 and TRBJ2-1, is EAGVAQSPRYKIIEKRQSVAFWCNPISGHATLYWYQQILGQGPKLLIQFQNNGVVDDSQLPKDRFSAERLKGVDSTLKIQPAKLEDSAVYLCASSLVPGVYNEQFFGPGTRLTVL.

CDR3 protein: CASSQGWAGTGNTIYF. The DNA of the CDR3 is TGCGCCAGCAGCCAAGGGTGGGCAGGGACTGGAAACACCATATATTTT. V and J are TRBV4-1 and TRBJ1-3, with D possibly being TRBD1 (5 bases). The ends were cut back, 1 base at V and 2 bases at J, with 12 bases in the middle. CDR1 and CDR2 (germline): MGHRA, YSYEKL. The CDR3 contains 16 residues.

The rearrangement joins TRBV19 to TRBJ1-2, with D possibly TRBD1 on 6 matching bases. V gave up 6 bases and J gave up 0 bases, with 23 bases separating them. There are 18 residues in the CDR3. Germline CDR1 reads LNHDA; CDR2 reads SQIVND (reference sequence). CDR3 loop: CASRFPGQHATTNYGYTF. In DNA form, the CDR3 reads TGTGCCAGTAGATTTCCCGGACAGCATGCCACTACTAACTATGGCTACACCTTC.

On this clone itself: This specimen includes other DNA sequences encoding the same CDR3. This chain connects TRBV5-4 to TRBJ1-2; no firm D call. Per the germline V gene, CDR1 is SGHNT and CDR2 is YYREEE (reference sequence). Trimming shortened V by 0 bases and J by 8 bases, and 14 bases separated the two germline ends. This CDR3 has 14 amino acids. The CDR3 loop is CASSLVTAVGGYTF. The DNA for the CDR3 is TGTGCCAGCAGCTTGGTTACCGCCGTTGGAGGCTACACCTTC.

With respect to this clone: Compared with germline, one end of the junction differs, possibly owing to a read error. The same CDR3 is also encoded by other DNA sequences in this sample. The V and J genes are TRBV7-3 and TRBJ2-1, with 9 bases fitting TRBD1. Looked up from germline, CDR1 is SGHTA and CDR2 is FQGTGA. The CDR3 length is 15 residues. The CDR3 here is CASSLTGQGSDEQFF. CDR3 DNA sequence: TGTGCCAGTAGCTTAACGGGACAGGGAAGCGATGAGCAGTTCTTC.

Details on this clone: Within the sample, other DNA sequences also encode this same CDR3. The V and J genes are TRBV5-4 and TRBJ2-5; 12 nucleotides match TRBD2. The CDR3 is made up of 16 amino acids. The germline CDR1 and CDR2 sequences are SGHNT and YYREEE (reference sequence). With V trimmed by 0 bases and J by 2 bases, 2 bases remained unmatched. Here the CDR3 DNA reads TGTGCCAGCAGCTTGGAGCTAGCGGGAGGGCAAGAGACCCAGTACTTC. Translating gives CASSLELAGGQETQYF.

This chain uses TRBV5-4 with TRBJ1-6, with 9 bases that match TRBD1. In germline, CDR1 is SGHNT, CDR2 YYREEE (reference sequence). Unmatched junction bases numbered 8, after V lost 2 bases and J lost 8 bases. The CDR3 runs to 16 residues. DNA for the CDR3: TGTGCCAGCAGCTTTTGGGACAGGGTCGTGGATTCACCCCTCCACTTT. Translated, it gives CASSFWDRVVDSPLHF.

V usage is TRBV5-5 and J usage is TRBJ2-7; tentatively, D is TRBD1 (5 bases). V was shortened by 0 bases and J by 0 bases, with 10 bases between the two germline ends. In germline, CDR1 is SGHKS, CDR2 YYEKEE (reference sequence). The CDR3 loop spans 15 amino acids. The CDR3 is CASSLEGLPSYEQYF. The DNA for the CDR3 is TGTGCCAGCAGCTTGGAGGGGCTCCCCTCCTACGAGCAGTACTTC.

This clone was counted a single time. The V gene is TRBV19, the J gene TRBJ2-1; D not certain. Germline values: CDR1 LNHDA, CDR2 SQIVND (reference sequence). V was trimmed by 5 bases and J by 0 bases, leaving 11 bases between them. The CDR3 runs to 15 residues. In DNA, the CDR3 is TGTGCCAGTAGTCTAAATTTGAACTCCTACAATGAGCAGTTCTTC. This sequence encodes CASSLNLNSYNEQFF.

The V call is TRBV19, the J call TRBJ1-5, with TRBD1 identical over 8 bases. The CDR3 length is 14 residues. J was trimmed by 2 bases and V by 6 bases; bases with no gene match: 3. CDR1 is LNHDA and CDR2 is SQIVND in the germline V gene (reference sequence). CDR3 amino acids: CASRSGGGNQPQHF. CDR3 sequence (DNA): TGTGCCAGTAGGTCAGGGGGCGGCAATCAGCCCCAGCATTTT.

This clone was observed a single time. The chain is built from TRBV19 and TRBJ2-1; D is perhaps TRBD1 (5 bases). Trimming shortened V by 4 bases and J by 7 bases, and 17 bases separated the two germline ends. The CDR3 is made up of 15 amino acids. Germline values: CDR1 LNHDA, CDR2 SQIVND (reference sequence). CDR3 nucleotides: TGTGCCAGTAGTACCCAATCCACCAGGGCGAATGAGCAGTTCTTC. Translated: CASSTQSTRANEQFF.

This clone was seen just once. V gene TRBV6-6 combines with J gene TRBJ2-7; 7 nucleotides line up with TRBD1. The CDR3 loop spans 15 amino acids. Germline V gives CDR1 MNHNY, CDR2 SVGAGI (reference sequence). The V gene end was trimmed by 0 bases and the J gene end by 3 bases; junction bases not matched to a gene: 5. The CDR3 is CASSYSGTAYYEQYF. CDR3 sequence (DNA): TGTGCCAGCAGTTACTCAGGGACAGCTTACTACGAGCAGTACTTC.

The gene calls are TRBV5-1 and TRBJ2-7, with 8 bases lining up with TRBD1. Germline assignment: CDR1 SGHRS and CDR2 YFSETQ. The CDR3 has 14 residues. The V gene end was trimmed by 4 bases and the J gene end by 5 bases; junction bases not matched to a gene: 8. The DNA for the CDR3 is TGCGCCAGCAGCCTGGACAGGGATGGGGACGAGCAGTACTTC. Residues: CASSLDRDGDEQYF.

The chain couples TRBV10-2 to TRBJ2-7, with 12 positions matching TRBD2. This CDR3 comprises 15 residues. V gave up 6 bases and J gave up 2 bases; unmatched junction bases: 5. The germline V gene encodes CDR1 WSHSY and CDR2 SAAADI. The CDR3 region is CASRNLAGGAYEQYF. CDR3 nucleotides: TGCGCCAGCAGGAATCTAGCGGGAGGGGCCTACGAGCAGTACTTC.

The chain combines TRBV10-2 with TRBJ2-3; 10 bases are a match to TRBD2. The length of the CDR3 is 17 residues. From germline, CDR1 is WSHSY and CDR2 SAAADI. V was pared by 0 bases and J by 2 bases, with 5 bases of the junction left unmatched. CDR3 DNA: TGCGCCAGCAGTGAGTCTGTAGCGGGGGGCGTCACAGATACGCAGTATTTT. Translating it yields CASSESVAGGVTDTQYF.

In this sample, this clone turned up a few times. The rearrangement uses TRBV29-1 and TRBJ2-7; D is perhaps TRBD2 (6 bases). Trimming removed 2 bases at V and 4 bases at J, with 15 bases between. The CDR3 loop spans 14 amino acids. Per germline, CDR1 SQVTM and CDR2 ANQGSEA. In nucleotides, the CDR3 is TGCAGCGTTGAATGGGACTCTAGGCCGTACGAGCAGTACTTC. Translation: CSVEWDSRPYEQYF.